This T cell receptor beta chain was sequenced during a study of blood T cells in healthy people across ages. Overall study results and limits: Possibly confounding the expanded clonotype changes was the fact that donor CMV status was unknown. TCR beta diversity, measured per million T cells, fell in a roughly linear way with age. Relative to aged donors, long-lived donors carried more naive CD4+ cells and displayed higher diversity.

The use of a sample-barcoded 5' primer and a J-beta primer mix characterized a second PCR of roughly 6 to 11 cycles. One entry per CDR3 protein results from TCRdb running MiXCR on the 5' RACE reads. The sample has some 1,500,000 distinct CDR3 sequences; 35% to 45% are singletons. Every sample yielded at least 6.5 million isolated PBMCs. With regard to this clonotype: Its antigen is not identified.

CDR3 length: 14 residues. CDR1 and CDR2 from the germline V gene are MNHEY and SVGEGT. The trim removed 5 bases at V and 4 bases at J, leaving 8 bases unmatched. The sequence derives from a woman between 18 and 30 years old in good health. The chain joins TRBV6-2 or TRBV6-3 to TRBJ2-7, with TRBD2 identical over 7 bases. Sequenced sample: blood. The CDR3 region has the DNA TGTGCCAGCAGTGAGGGACTAAAGATTTACGAGCAGTACTTC. Translation gives CASSEGLKIYEQYF.